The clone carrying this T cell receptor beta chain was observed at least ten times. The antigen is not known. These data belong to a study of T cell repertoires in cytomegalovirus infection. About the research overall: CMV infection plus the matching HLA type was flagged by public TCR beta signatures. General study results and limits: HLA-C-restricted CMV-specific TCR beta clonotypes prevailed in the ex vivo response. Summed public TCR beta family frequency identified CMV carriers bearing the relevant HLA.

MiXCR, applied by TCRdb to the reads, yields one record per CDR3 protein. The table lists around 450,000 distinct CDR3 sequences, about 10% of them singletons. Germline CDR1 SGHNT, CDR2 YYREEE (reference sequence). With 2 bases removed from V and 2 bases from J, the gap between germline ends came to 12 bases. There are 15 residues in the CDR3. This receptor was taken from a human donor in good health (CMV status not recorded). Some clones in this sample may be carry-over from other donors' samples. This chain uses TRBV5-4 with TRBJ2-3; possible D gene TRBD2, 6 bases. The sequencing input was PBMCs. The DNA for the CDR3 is TGTGCCAGCAGCTTTGGGGACTGGTACACAGATACGCAGTATTTT. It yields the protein CASSFGDWYTDTQYF.